The 32 T cell receptor beta chains given below trace back to one sample, sequenced in a study of blood T cell repertoires in COVID-19. Sequenced by immunoSEQ multiplex PCR; TCRdb stores in-frame clones only, minus some. The sample consists of about 140,000 clones, approximately 86% of them appearing once. Sequencing used peripheral blood. These receptor sequences come from a woman aged 60-75 years with acute or convalescent COVID-19.

V and J are TRBV28 and TRBJ1-1; no definite D call. Germline CDR1 is MDHEN and CDR2 is SYDVKM. Trimming stripped 5 bases from V and 0 bases from J, with 10 bases between. The CDR3 consists of 14 residues. The CDR3 is CASSTPGLNTEAFF. CDR3 nucleotides: TGTGCCAGCAGTACACCGGGTTTGAACACTGAAGCTTTCTTT.

The CDR3 loop reads CASSLFKGKNEQYF. CDR3 coding DNA: TGTGCCAGCAGCTTATTCAAGGGGAAGAACGAGCAGTACTTC. The rearrangement joins TRBV7-2 to TRBJ2-7; tentative D call: TRBD1 (5 bases). Per the germline V gene, CDR1 is SGHTA and CDR2 is FQGNSA. This CDR3 has 14 amino acids. Trimming stripped 2 bases from V and 5 bases from J, with 13 bases between.

This chain joins TRBV4-3 and TRBJ2-7; no definite D call. CDR1 and CDR2 (germline): LGHNA, YSLEER. V lost 5 bases to trimming and J lost 2 bases, with 16 bases between them. There are 15 residues in the CDR3. This chain's CDR3 is CASSDHGSPPYEQYF. CDR3 DNA sequence: TGCGCCAGCAGCGACCACGGGTCCCCCCCCTACGAGCAGTACTTC.

The V call is TRBV6-5, the J call TRBJ1-5; TRBD1 is a possible D gene (6 bases). V lost 6 bases, J lost 3 bases, and 12 bases lay in between. The CDR3 has 14 amino acids. Germline-derived CDR1 and CDR2 are MNHEY and SVGAGI. DNA of the CDR3: TGTGCCAGCAGCGAGGCGGGGGCCAATCAGCCCCAGCATTTT. It specifies CASSEAGANQPQHF.

The V call is TRBV19, the J call TRBJ1-4, with D maybe TRBD1 (6 bases). V was pared by 9 bases and J by 4 bases, with 18 bases between. Germline V gives CDR1 LNHDA, CDR2 SQIVND (reference sequence). The CDR3 spans 15 residues. CDR3 amino acids: CASQGSHRGNEKLFF. The DNA of the CDR3 is TGTGCCAGCCAGGGGTCCCATCGGGGTAATGAAAAACTGTTTTTT.

The rearrangement joins TRBV7-9 to TRBJ2-1, with 8 bases aligning to TRBD2. CDR1 SEHNR and CDR2 FQNEAQ come from the germline V gene (reference sequence). The CDR3 covers 15 residues. V shed 1 base, J shed 8 bases, and the junction held 7 bases outside the gene matches. The CDR3 loop is CASSLVGGAKDEQFF. The DNA of the CDR3 is TGTGCCAGCAGCTTAGTCGGGGGGGCCAAGGATGAGCAGTTCTTC. The entire variable domain, with the rest obtained from reference TRBV7-9 and TRBJ2-1, is as follows: DTGVSQNPRHKITKRGQNVTFRCDPISEHNRLYWYRQTLGQGPEFLTYFQNEAQLEKSRLLSDRFSAERPKGSFSTLEIQRTEQGDSAMYLCASSLVGGAKDEQFFGPGTRLTVL.

This chain connects TRBV21-1 to TRBJ2-1; the D segment call TRBD2 is taken from the table without a DNA check. TRBV21-1 is labeled a pseudogene. This CDR3 comprises 17 residues. This chain's CDR3 is CASSKAGTSGGDNEQFF. The CDR3 nucleotides read TGTGCCAGCAGCAAAGCGGGGACTAGCGGGGGCGACAATGAGCAGTTCTTC.

This clone was seen a few times. The chain links TRBV28 to TRBJ2-5; D is uncertain. The germline CDR1 and CDR2 sequences are MDHEN and SYDVKM. The CDR3 has 15 amino acids. V dropped 5 bases and J dropped 2 bases, with 15 bases sitting between them. The CDR3 region has the DNA TGTGCCAGCAGTCCCCCACCGAGCCGGCAAGAGACCCAGTACTTC. Amino acids: CASSPPPSRQETQYF.

The V call is TRBV2, the J call TRBJ2-7; 8 nucleotides line up with TRBD1. V lost 6 bases and J lost 2; bases outside the gene matches: 9. Germline V gene data show CDR1 as SNHLY and CDR2 as FYNNEI. This CDR3 region has 15 residues. The CDR3 loop is CASSRGQGRTYEQYF. The CDR3 DNA reads TGTGCCAGCAGCCGTGGACAGGGACGAACCTACGAGCAGTACTTC. Based on the CDR3 plus reference TRBV2 and TRBJ2-7, the full variable domain is EPEVTQTPSHQVTQMGQEVILRCVPISNHLYFYWYRQILGQKVEFLVSFYNNEISEKSEIFDDQFSVERPDGSNFTLKIRSTKLEDSAMYFCASSRGQGRTYEQYFGPGTRLTVT.

The chain combines TRBV24-1 with TRBJ2-5; D perhaps matches TRBD2 (6 bases). The CDR3 has 16 amino acids. Trimming removed 4 bases at V and 3 bases at J, with 17 bases between. Germline V CDR1 and CDR2: KGHDR, SFDVKD. In DNA form, the CDR3 reads TGTGCCACCAGTGACCGAACCGGAGGGGTAAAAGAGACCCAGTACTTC. Encoded protein: CATSDRTGGVKETQYF.

This sequence joins TRBV28 and TRBJ1-5; 9 nucleotides align to TRBD1. The germline V gene has CDR1 MDHEN and CDR2 SYDVKM. The length of the CDR3 is 16 residues. Germline trimming cut 4 bases from V and 7 bases from J; bases unmatched to any gene: 11. The CDR3 protein is CASSSTPGTGRQPQHF. CDR3 DNA sequence: TGTGCCAGCAGTTCTACACCTGGGACAGGGAGGCAGCCCCAGCATTTT.

The V gene is TRBV2, the J gene TRBJ1-3; a possible D gene is TRBD1 (5 bases). CDR3 length: 14 residues. Deletions cut 4 bases from V and 1 base from J, with 8 bases between. Germline lookup yields CDR1 SNHLY and CDR2 FYNNEI. The chain's CDR3 is CASSVRGSGNTIYF. The CDR3 nucleotides read TGTGCCAGCAGTGTACGGGGGTCTGGAAACACCATATATTTT.

The chain uses TRBV2 and TRBJ1-4; TRBD1 might be the D (5 bases). The V gene's germline CDR1 is SNHLY and CDR2 FYNNEI. The V gene lost 4 bases and the J gene lost 7 bases, with 16 bases spanning the gap. The CDR3 loop spans 15 amino acids. The CDR3 DNA follows: TGTGCCAGCAGTGGATGGCAGGGCTATGGTGAAAAACTGTTTTTT. Amino acids: CASSGWQGYGEKLFF.

About this clone itself: Additional DNA sequences in this sample encode the identical CDR3. The gene calls are TRBV28 and TRBJ2-3; TRBD1 matches at 9 bases. V shed 5 bases and J 1 base; nucleotides not matched to a gene: 4. In germline, CDR1 is MDHEN, CDR2 SYDVKM. The CDR3 is 15 amino acids. The CDR3 region is CASSPTGGGTDTQYF. In DNA, the CDR3 is TGTGCCAGCAGTCCGACAGGGGGTGGCACAGATACGCAGTATTTT.

This clone was detected only a few times. This chain links TRBV7-9 with TRBJ1-5; no clear D. The CDR3 is made up of 12 amino acids. Per germline, CDR1 SEHNR and CDR2 FQNEAQ (reference sequence). V lost 6 bases to trimming and J lost 6 bases, with 9 bases between them. The CDR3 spells CASRYGSQPQHF. CDR3 coding DNA: TGTGCCAGCAGGTACGGGAGTCAGCCCCAGCATTTT.

The chain uses TRBV28 and TRBJ1-2; D uncertain. CDR3 length: 15 residues. CDR1 is MDHEN and CDR2 is SYDVKM in the germline V gene. The ends were cut back, 7 bases at V and 5 bases at J, with 20 bases in the middle. CDR3 in amino acids: CASTLEGGFRYGYTF. CDR3 DNA sequence: TGTGCCAGCACCCTTGAGGGAGGTTTTAGGTATGGCTACACCTTC.

The gene calls are TRBV30 and TRBJ1-6; D is perhaps TRBD1 (6 bases). The CDR3 runs 15 residues. V lost 3 bases, J lost 8 bases, and 17 bases lay in between. Germline V lookup: CDR1 GTSNPN, CDR2 SVGIG (reference sequence). The CDR3 coding sequence is TGTGCCTGGAGCAGCGGGACACCCGCGGATTCACCCCTCCACTTT. Residues: CAWSSGTPADSPLHF.

The chain couples TRBV30 to TRBJ1-1; weak D call: TRBD1 (5 bases). Per germline, CDR1 GTSNPN and CDR2 SVGIG (reference sequence). The CDR3 is 13 amino acids. V was trimmed by 1 base and J by 2 bases, leaving 8 bases between them. The CDR3 nucleotides are TGTGCCTGGAGTGGGACAAAAAACACTGAAGCTTTCTTT. Encoded protein: CAWSGTKNTEAFF.

V usage is TRBV4-2 and J usage is TRBJ2-2, with TRBD2 matching over 9 bases. The trim removed 0 bases at V and 5 bases at J, leaving 7 bases unmatched. CDR1 is LGHNA and CDR2 is YNFKEQ in the germline V gene. The CDR3 is made up of 17 amino acids. The CDR3 DNA is TGTGCCAGCAGCCAAGAACCATTGCTAGCGGGGACCGGGGAGCTGTTTTTT. This codes for CASSQEPLLAGTGELFF.

This sequence joins TRBV7-2 and TRBJ1-1, with D perhaps matching TRBD1 (5 bases). Germline V gene sequence: CDR1 SGHTA, CDR2 FQGNSA. The CDR3 covers 15 residues. The germline V and J ends were trimmed by 5 bases and 5 bases, with 18 bases remaining between them. For the CDR3, the DNA is TGTGCCAGCAGCCCTAGCCGGAGGGGAATGACTGAAGCTTTCTTT. Translation: CASSPSRRGMTEAFF.

V and J are TRBV7-2 and TRBJ1-6; perhaps TRBD1 as D (6 bases). Germline CDR1 is SGHTA and CDR2 is FQGNSA. The CDR3 has 14 amino acids. V lost 8 bases and J lost 4, with 12 bases in between. CDR3 sequence: CASGIQGYNSPLHF. CDR3 coding DNA: TGTGCCAGCGGTATACAGGGATATAATTCACCCCTCCACTTT.

The chain is built from TRBV15 and TRBJ2-5; 9 positions agree with TRBD1. Germline CDR1 is LNHNV and CDR2 is YYDKDF (reference sequence). V lost 2 bases, J lost 4 bases, and 8 bases stayed unmatched. This CDR3 region has 16 residues. The CDR3 nucleotides read TGTGCCACCAGCAGACCTCGGACAGGGGATCTAGAGACCCAGTACTTC. Amino acids: CATSRPRTGDLETQYF.

This chain connects TRBV19 to TRBJ2-3; 13 bases fit TRBD2. V gave up 4 bases and J gave up 1 base; unmatched junction bases: 2. The CDR3 extends over 16 amino acids. Germline loops: CDR1 LNHDA, CDR2 SQIVND (reference sequence). CDR3 nucleotides: TGTGCCAGTAGTACAGGACTAGCGGGGGGCACAGATACGCAGTATTTT. Protein product: CASSTGLAGGTDTQYF. Full variable domain (rest looked up from reference TRBV19 and TRBJ2-3): DGGITQSPKYLFRKEGQNVTLSCEQNLNHDAMYWYRQDPGQGLRLIYYSQIVNDFQKGDIAEGYSVSREKKESFPLTVTSAQKNPTAFYLCASSTGLAGGTDTQYFGPGTRLTVL.

In DNA form, the CDR3 reads TGTGCCAGTAGTATGGGGGGGGCGCAGAACTATGGCTACACCTTC. Protein sequence: CASSMGGAQNYGYTF. The rearrangement links TRBV19 to TRBJ1-2; perhaps TRBD1 as D (6 bases). Trimming left V 3 bases short and J 2 bases short, with 13 bases between. The germline gives CDR1 LNHDA, CDR2 SQIVND (reference sequence). There are 15 residues in the CDR3.

This sequence joins TRBV30 and TRBJ2-6; D gene uncertain. This CDR3 contains 14 residues. V was pared by 3 bases and J by 0 bases, with 6 bases between. Germline CDR1 reads GTSNPN; CDR2 reads SVGIG (reference sequence). CDR3 sequence (DNA): TGTGCCTGGAGGGCCACCTCTGGGGCCAACGTCCTGACTTTC. Its protein product is CAWRATSGANVLTF.

This chain links TRBV14 with TRBJ2-7; D might be TRBD1 (6 bases). The germline V gene encodes CDR1 SGHDN and CDR2 FVKESK. CDR3 size: 15 residues. V was cut by 4 bases and J by 4 bases, with 17 bases left in between. Here the CDR3 reads CASSRSGTMFYEQYF. DNA of the CDR3: TGTGCCAGCAGCCGTTCCGGGACAATGTTTTACGAGCAGTACTTC.

The V and J genes are TRBV9 and TRBJ2-5, with 9 nucleotides matching TRBD2. CDR3 length: 14 residues. V trimming: 3 bases; J trimming: 7 bases; junction bases outside the gene matches: 7. CDR1 SGDLS and CDR2 YYNGEE come from the germline V gene. The CDR3 region has the DNA TGTGCCAGCAGCGCCTTTAGCGGGGGAGGGACCCAGTACTTC. Translating gives CASSAFSGGGTQYF.

The chain recombines TRBV9 with TRBJ2-1; the D gene is possibly TRBD2 (6 bases). This CDR3 contains 15 residues. Germline CDR1 SGDLS, CDR2 YYNGEE. V lost 4 bases, J lost 6 bases, and 17 bases lay in between. The CDR3 sequence is CASSLGSLPRNEQFF. The CDR3 region has the DNA TGTGCCAGCAGCCTCGGGAGTCTGCCCCGCAATGAGCAGTTCTTC. Variable domain in full (rest from reference TRBV9 and TRBJ2-1): DSGVTQTPKHLITATGQRVTLRCSPRSGDLSVYWYQQSLDQGLQFLIQYYNGEERAKGNILERFSAQQFPDLHSELNLSSLELGDSALYFCASSLGSLPRNEQFFGPGTRLTVL.

The chain carries TRBV5-4 and TRBJ2-7; D is possibly TRBD2 (5 bases). The germline CDR1 and CDR2 sequences are SGHNT and YYREEE (reference sequence). Trimming took 2 bases from V and 2 from J, leaving 8 bases between them. This CDR3 is built from 13 residues. CDR3 protein: CASSLPGTYEQYF. CDR3 coding DNA: TGTGCCAGCAGCTTACCCGGGACCTACGAGCAGTACTTC.

The chain has TRBV7-2 and TRBJ1-1; 7 nucleotides match TRBD1. Germline lookup yields CDR1 SGHTA and CDR2 FQGNSA. CDR3 length: 10 residues. The CDR3 nucleotides are TGTGCAGGGGGCCTCACTGAAGCTTTCTTT. Translation gives CAGGLTEAFF.

The CDR3 nucleotides read TGCGCCAGCAGCCAAGTCATTTTCAGCGGGGGTACAATCACAGATACGCAGTATTTT. The encoded protein is CASSQVIFSGGTITDTQYF. The chain couples TRBV4-1 to TRBJ2-3; 8 nucleotides match TRBD2. Unmatched junction bases numbered 14, after V lost 1 base and J lost 2 bases. The CDR3 extends over 19 amino acids. Germline CDR1 and CDR2: MGHRA and YSYEKL.

This chain uses TRBV7-9 with TRBJ1-3; 8 bases are a match to TRBD1. With V trimmed by 5 bases and J by 0 bases, 12 bases remained unmatched. The CDR3 loop spans 18 amino acids. CDR1 and CDR2 from the germline V gene are SEHNR and FQNEAQ (reference sequence). The CDR3 is CASSRWETGANSGNTIYF. CDR3 nucleotides: TGTGCCAGCAGCCGTTGGGAGACAGGGGCAAACTCTGGAAACACCATATATTTT.